This T cell receptor (beta chain) was observed in a study of identical twins. A universal primer site arose from template switching, and cDNA bore unique molecular identifiers. TCRdb re-called the 5' RACE reads through MiXCR, storing one row per CDR3 protein. The table has roughly 720,000 distinct CDR3 sequences, about 18% seen once. These sequences were also reported in another study, on T cells expressing NK-cell markers. That source notes: Among eight sequenced donors, seven carried HCMV seropositivity while one was seronegative. These clonotypes also led the CD3+CD56-NKG2C+ fraction in a handful of donors. Uncertainty persisted over the HCMV specificity of expanded NKG2C+ T cell clones.

The material sequenced was PBMCs. The receptor's source is a woman aged 18-29 years in good health.

The CDR3 DNA reads as TGCGCCAGCAGCTTGGCGGACAGCACTGAAGCTTTCTTT. Translation gives CASSLADSTEAFF. The chain is built from TRBV5-1 and TRBJ1-1, with a possible D match to TRBD1 (6 bases). There are 13 residues in the CDR3. Between the trimmed V and J ends, which lost 0 bases and 4 bases, there was a span of 7 bases. Germline V gene sequence: CDR1 SGHRS, CDR2 YFSETQ.